This T cell receptor (beta chain) appears in the sequencing data of a study of T cells after yellow fever vaccination. Background on the study: SMART-Seq v4 Ultra Low Input handled preparation of low-cell-number fractions.

This clonotype was picked up a small number of times. TCRdb reprocessed the 5' RACE reads with MiXCR, giving one entry per CDR3 protein. The sample has roughly 110,000 distinct CDR3 sequences, 8% to 9.5% seen once. Trimming took 5 bases from V and 9 from J; bases not matched to a gene: 3. The CDR3 totals 12 residues. Germline CDR1 and CDR2: SGHTA and FQGTGA. Sequenced material: CD8+ T cells sorted from PBMCs, taken 45 days after the yellow fever booster vaccination. The receptor's source is a young man who received the YFV17D yellow fever vaccine. The rearrangement links TRBV7-3 to TRBJ2-1, with 8 bases lining up with TRBD2. CDR3 bases: TGTGCCAGCAGCCCGGGGGGGGCTGAGCAGTTCTTC. Its protein product is CASSPGGAEQFF. The variable domain in full, with the rest retrieved from reference TRBV7-3 and TRBJ2-1, is GAGVSQTPSNKVTEKGKYVELRCDPISGHTALYWYRQSLGQGPEFLIYFQGTGAADDSGLPNDRFFAVRPEGSVSTLKIQRTERGDSAVYLCASSPGGAEQFFGPGTRLTVL.